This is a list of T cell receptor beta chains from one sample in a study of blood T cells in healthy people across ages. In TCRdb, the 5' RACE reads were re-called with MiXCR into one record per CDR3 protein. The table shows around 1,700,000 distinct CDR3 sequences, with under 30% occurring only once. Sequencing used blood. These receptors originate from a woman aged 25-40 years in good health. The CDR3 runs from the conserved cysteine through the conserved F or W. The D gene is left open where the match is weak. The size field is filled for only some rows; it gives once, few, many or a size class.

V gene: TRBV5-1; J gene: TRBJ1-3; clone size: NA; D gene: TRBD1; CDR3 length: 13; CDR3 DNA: TGCGCCAGCAGCTTGACAGGGGGGGACACCATATATTTT; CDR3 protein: CASSLTGGDTIYF
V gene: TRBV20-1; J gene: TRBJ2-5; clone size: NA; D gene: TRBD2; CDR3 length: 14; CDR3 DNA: TGCAGTGCTAGATGGAGCGGGGTTCAAGAGACCCAGTACTTC; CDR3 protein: CSARWSGVQETQYF
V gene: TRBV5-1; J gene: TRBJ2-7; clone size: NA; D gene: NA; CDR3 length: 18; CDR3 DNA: TGCGCCGGCAGCTTGGTCTTCTCGGGGTCCAGGGCCAGCTACGAGCAGTACTTC; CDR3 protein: CAGSLVFSGSRASYEQYF
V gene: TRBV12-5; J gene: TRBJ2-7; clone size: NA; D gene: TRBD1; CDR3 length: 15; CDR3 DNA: TGTGCTAGTGGTTTGGGACGGGGTCAGGGGGACGAGCAGTACTTC; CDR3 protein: CASGLGRGQGDEQYF
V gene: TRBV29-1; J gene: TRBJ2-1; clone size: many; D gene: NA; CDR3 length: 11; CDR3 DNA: TGCAGCGTCGGGACACCGATCGAGCAGTTCTTC; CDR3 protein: CSVGTPIEQFF
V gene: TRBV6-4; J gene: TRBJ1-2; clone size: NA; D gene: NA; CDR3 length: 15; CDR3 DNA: TGTGCCAGCAGTGAGGCGGCCTCCTCTTTCTATGGCTACACCTTC; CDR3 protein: CASSEAASSFYGYTF
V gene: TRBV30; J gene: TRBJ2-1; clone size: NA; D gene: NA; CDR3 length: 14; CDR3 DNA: TGTGCCCGGAGCGCCACAGGGTCTCACAATGAGCAGTTCTTC; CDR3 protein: CARSATGSHNEQFF
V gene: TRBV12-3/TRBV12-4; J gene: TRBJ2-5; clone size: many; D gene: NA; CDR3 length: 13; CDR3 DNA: TGTGCCAGCAGTTTAGGGCAGCCGGCAGACCAGTACTTC; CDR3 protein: CASSLGQPADQYF
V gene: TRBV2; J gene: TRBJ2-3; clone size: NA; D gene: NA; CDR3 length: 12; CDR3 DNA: TGTGCCCGAGGGGACGGACCAGATACGCAGTATTTT; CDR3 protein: CARGDGPDTQYF
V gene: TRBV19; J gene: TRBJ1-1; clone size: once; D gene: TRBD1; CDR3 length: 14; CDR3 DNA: TGTGCCAGTAGCCCCAGGGGGCTATACACTGAAGCTTTCTTT; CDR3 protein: CASSPRGLYTEAFF
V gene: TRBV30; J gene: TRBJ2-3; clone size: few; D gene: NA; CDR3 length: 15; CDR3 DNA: TGTGCCGGGGCCTTAAGAAAGGAGAGAGGGGATATGCAGTATTTT; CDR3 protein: CAGALRKERGDMQYF
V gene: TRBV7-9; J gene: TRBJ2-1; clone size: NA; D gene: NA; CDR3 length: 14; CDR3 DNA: TGTGCCAGCAGCCCACCCAGGGCTATTCCACCACAGTTCTTC; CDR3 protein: CASSPPRAIPPQFF
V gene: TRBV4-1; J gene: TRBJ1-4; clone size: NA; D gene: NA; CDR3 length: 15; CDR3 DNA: TGCGCCAGCAGCCAAGATGGACGGATTAATGAAAAACTGTTTTTT; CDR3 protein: CASSQDGRINEKLFF
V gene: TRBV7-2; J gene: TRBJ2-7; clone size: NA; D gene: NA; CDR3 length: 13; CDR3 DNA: TGTGCCAGCGGCTCACCCGGACTGTACGAGCAGTACTTC; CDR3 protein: CASGSPGLYEQYF
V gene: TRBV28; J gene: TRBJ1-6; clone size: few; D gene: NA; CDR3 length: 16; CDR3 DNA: TGTGCCAGCAGTTCCAAACAGTATCGGTATAATTCACCCCTCCACTTT; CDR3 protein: CASSSKQYRYNSPLHF
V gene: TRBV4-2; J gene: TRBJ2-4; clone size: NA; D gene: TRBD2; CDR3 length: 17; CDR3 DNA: TGTGCCAGCAGCCAAGGGGAAGTCGGGGGGGCCGGAAACATTCAGTACTTC; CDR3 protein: CASSQGEVGGAGNIQYF
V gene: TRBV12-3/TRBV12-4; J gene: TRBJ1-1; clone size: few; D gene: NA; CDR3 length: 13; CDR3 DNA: TGTGCCAGCATGGAGCCCTTTGGCACTGAAGCTTTCTTT; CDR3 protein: CASMEPFGTEAFF
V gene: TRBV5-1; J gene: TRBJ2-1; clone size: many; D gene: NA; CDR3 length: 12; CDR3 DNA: TGCGCCAGCAGCGTTGTTAGGGGACTGCAGTTCTTC; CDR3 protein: CASSVVRGLQFF
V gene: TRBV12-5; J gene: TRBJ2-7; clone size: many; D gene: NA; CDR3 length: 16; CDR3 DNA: TGTGCTAGTGGCACTTCCAGGGGCACACTAAACTCCGAGCAGTACTTC; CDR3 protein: CASGTSRGTLNSEQYF
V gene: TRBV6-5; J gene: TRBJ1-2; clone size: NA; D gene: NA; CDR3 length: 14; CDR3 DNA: TGTGCCAGCAGTTCCTGGGGCCTCAACTATGGCTACACCTTC; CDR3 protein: CASSSWGLNYGYTF
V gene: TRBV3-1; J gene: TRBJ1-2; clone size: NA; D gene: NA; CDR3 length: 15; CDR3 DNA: TGTGCCAGCAGCCAAGCTTCCGGGGGGGGCTATGGCTACACCTTC; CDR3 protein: CASSQASGGGYGYTF
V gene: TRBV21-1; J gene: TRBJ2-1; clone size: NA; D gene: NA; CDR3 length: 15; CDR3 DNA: TGTGCCGGCAGCCGAGGGGCTACCACGAACATTGAGCAGTTCTTC; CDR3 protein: CAGSRGATTNIEQFF
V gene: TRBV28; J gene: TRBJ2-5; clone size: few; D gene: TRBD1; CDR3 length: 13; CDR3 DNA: TGTGCCAGCAGTCGAACGACAGGGAAGACCCAGTACTTC; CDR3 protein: CASSRTTGKTQYF
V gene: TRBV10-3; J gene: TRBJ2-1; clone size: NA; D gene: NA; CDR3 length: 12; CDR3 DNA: TGTGCCATCAGTGAGTCCATCGATGAGCAGTTCTTC; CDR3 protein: CAISESIDEQFF
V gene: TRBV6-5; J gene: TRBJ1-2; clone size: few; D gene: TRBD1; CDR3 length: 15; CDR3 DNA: TGTGCCAGCAGTTATTACACAGGGGGGAGCTATGGCTACACCTTC; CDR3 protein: CASSYYTGGSYGYTF
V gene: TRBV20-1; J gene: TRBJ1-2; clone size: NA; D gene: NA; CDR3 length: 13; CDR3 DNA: TGCAGTGCTAGGGAGGGGTTCGGGTATGGCTACACCTTC; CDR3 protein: CSAREGFGYGYTF
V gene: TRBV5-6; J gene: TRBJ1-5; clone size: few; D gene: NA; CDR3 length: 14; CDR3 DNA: TGTGCCAGCAGCTTGGGGAGGACCGCACCTCCCCAGCATTTT; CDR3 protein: CASSLGRTAPPQHF
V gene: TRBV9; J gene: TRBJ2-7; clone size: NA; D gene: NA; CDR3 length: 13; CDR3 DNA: TGTGCCAGCAGCGTAGGATGGTCGGACGAGCAGTACTTC; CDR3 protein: CASSVGWSDEQYF
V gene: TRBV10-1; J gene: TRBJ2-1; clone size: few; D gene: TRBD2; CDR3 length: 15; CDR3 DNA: TGCGCCAGCAGTGAGACTAGCGGGTTTAAGAATGAGCAGTTCTTC; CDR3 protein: CASSETSGFKNEQFF
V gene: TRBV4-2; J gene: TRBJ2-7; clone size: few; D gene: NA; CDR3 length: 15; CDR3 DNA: TGTGCCAGCAGCCAAGACAGCGACAGCTCCTACGAGCAGTACTTC; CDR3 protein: CASSQDSDSSYEQYF
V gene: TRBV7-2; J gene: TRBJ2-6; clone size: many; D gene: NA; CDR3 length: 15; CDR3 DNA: TGTGCCAGCAGCTCACAGGGTCCTGGGGCCAACGTCCTGACTTTC; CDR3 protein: CASSSQGPGANVLTF
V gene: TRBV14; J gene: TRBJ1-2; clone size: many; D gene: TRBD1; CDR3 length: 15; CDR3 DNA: TGTGCCAGCAGCCAGAGTCAGACAGGGGTAAATGGCTACACCTTC; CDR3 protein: CASSQSQTGVNGYTF
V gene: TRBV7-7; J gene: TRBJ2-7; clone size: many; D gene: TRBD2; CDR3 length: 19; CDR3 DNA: TGTGCCAGCAGCTTGGAGGGGGAGGGGACTAGCGACCTAACCTACGAGCAGTACTTC; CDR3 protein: CASSLEGEGTSDLTYEQYF
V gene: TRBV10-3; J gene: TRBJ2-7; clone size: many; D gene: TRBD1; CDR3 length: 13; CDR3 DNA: TGTGCCATCCGGGCAGGGGGATTTTACGAGCAGTACTTC; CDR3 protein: CAIRAGGFYEQYF
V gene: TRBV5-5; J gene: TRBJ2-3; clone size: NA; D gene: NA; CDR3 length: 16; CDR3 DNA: TGTGCCAGCAGCTTGGCGCGGGCCACTAGCACAGATACGCAGTATTTT; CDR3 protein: CASSLARATSTDTQYF
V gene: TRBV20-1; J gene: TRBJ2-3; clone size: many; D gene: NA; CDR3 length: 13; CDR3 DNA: TGCAGTGCTAGACTTGGACTCCGAGTCCCGCAGTATTTT; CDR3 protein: CSARLGLRVPQYF
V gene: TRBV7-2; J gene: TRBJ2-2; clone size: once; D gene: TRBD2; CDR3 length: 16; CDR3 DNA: TGTGCCAGCAGGGTAGCGGGGGGCCCGAACACCGGGGAGCTGTTTTTT; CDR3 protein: CASRVAGGPNTGELFF
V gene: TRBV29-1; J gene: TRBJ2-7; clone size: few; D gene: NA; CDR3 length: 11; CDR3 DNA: TGCAGCGTTGCGGAAAATCGCGAGCAGTACTTC; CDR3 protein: CSVAENREQYF
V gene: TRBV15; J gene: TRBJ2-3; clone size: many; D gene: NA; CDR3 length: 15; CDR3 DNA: TGTGCCACCAGCCGACGGGTAGAGTCGGCAGATACGCAGTATTTT; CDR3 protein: CATSRRVESADTQYF
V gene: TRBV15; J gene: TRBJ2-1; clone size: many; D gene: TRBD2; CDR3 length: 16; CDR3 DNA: TGTGCCACCAGCAGAGATTCAGCGGGATCGCCCAATGAGCAGTTCTTC; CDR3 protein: CATSRDSAGSPNEQFF
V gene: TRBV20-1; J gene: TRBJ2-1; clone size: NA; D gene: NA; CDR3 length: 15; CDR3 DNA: TGCAGTGCTAGAGGATCTGGGGGAGCACCCTATGAGCAGTTCTTC; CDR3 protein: CSARGSGGAPYEQFF
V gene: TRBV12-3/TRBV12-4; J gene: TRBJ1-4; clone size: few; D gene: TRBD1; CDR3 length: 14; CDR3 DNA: TGTGCCAGCAGTCCGGGACAGGGGCTAGAAAAACTGTTTTTT; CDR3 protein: CASSPGQGLEKLFF